The next 28 T cell receptor beta chains were all read from a single sample in a study of beta chain features in type 1 diabetes. Study findings and constraints: Researchers report that Type 1 diabetes patients had moderately but significantly shorter TCRB CDR3s across all four CD4+ subsets.

Antigens of these TCRs are unknown. TCRB transcripts that were expressed got sequenced, as all of the isolated RNA had been reverse transcribed. The repertoire was sequenced with immunoSEQ multiplex PCR; TCRdb's copy has only in-frame clones and lacks some. The sample has 400,000 or so clones; about 10% are singletons. The specimen was central memory CD4+ T cells from blood. The receptors were sampled from a man aged 25 to 40 with type 1 diabetes.

On this clone itself: The junction differs from germline at one of its ends, possibly a read error. This sample also contains other DNA sequences that code for the same CDR3. V and J are TRBV4-1 and TRBJ1-2; D ambiguous. The CDR3 runs to 15 residues. In germline, CDR1 is MGHRA, CDR2 YSYEKL. The CDR3: CASSQDFNGDYGYTF. In DNA, the CDR3 is TGTGCCAGCAGCCAAGATTTCAATGGCGACTATGGCTACACCTTC.

The genes are TRBV7-2 and TRBJ2-3, with 7 bases aligning to TRBD1. This CDR3 is 14 amino acids long. CDR1 SGHTA and CDR2 FQGNSA come from the germline V gene. The ends lost 2 bases at V and 5 bases at J; junction bases unmatched: 4. The CDR3 sequence: CASSLRQGGDTQYF. In DNA form, the CDR3 reads TGTGCCAGCAGCTTAAGACAGGGCGGAGATACGCAGTATTTT.

This clone has just a few counts. The chain couples TRBV29-1 to TRBJ2-7; tentative D call: TRBD2 (5 bases). The CDR3 runs 13 residues. V was clipped by 6 bases and J by 0 bases, with 12 bases between them. The germline CDR1 and CDR2 sequences are SQVTM and ANQGSEA. CDR3 loop: CSVRTFSSYEQYF. DNA for the CDR3: TGCAGCGTAAGGACTTTTAGCTCCTACGAGCAGTACTTC.

This clone was seen just once. The chain employs TRBV5-1 and TRBJ1-6; TRBD1 is a possible D gene (5 bases). The CDR3 is made up of 16 amino acids. The germline CDR1 and CDR2 sequences are SGHRS and YFSETQ. V was pared by 4 bases and J by 8 bases, with 19 bases between. In DNA form, the CDR3 reads TGCGCCAGCAGCACAGCTCTAGGGGCAGGATATTCACCCCTCCACTTT. This encodes CASSTALGAGYSPLHF.

This clone appeared a few times. This rearrangement joins TRBV27 to TRBJ1-5; 10 nucleotides match TRBD1. The CDR3 sequence is 15 residues long. Losses at the gene ends were 5 bases for V and 6 bases for J; bases not matched to a gene: 7. Looked up from germline, CDR1 is MNHEY and CDR2 is SMNVEV (reference sequence). The CDR3 is CASSVTGTGVQPQHF. CDR3 nucleotides: TGTGCCAGCAGTGTCACCGGGACAGGGGTTCAGCCCCAGCATTTT.

This clone came up a few times. The chain combines TRBV5-4 with TRBJ2-3; D is unclear. V lost 9 bases and J lost 4, with 15 bases in between. Germline CDR1 and CDR2: SGHNT and YYREEE (reference sequence). This CDR3 is built from 13 residues. In DNA form, the CDR3 reads TGTGCCACCCAAATACGTTATCCAGATACGCAGTATTTT. Protein product: CATQIRYPDTQYF. Based on the CDR3 plus reference TRBV5-4 and TRBJ2-3, the full variable domain is ETGVTQSPTHLIKTRGQQVTLRCSSQSGHNTVSWYQQALGQGPQFIFQYYREEENGRGNFPPRFSGLQFPNYSSELNVNALELDDSALYLCATQIRYPDTQYFGPGTRLTVL.

This clone was detected a few times. V gene TRBV6-5 combines with J gene TRBJ2-5; either TRBD1 or TRBD2 may supply D (6 bases each). Trimming removed 7 bases from V and 5 bases from J, with 20 bases in between. Per the germline V gene, CDR1 is MNHEY and CDR2 is SVGAGI. The CDR3 has 15 amino acids. CDR3 in DNA: TGTGCCAGCATCCTAGGCCCGGGGGCTGGGGAGACCCAGTACTTC. Protein product: CASILGPGAGETQYF.

Regarding this clone: The sample carries other DNA sequences with the same CDR3. CDR3 sequence (DNA): TGTGCCAGCAGTTACTCGTTGAAGCTCCCCACAGATACGCAGTATTTT. Its protein is CASSYSLKLPTDTQYF. The chain joins TRBV6-5 to TRBJ2-3; D is undetermined. CDR3 length: 16 residues. The germline V and J ends were trimmed by 0 bases and 2 bases, with 12 bases remaining between them. Germline V gene sequence: CDR1 MNHEY, CDR2 SVGAGI.

This clone was counted between two and nine times. The chain uses TRBV4-1 and TRBJ2-5; D is possibly TRBD2 (5 bases). Trimming removed 4 bases from V and 0 bases from J, with 15 bases in between. The CDR3 length is 16 residues. Germline CDR1 reads MGHRA; CDR2 reads YSYEKL. CDR3 residues: CASSPGWQVNQETQYF. The CDR3 DNA sequence: TGCGCCAGCAGCCCGGGGTGGCAGGTGAACCAAGAGACCCAGTACTTC.

This chain uses TRBV2 with TRBJ1-4; 11 positions match TRBD1. V lost 7 bases to trimming and J lost 8 bases; unmatched junction nucleotides: 6. Germline V lookup: CDR1 SNHLY, CDR2 FYNNEI. The CDR3 spans 14 residues. The CDR3 sequence: CASTGQGAGEKLFF. CDR3 nucleotides: TGTGCCAGCACTGGACAGGGGGCGGGAGAAAAACTGTTTTTT.

The J gene is TRBJ1-2, the V gene TRBV2; the D is unclear. The CDR3 spans 13 residues. V lost 3 bases and J lost 0, with 5 bases in between. Germline CDR1 SNHLY, CDR2 FYNNEI. The CDR3 DNA reads as TGTGCCAGCAGTGACCGAGCTAACTATGGCTACACCTTC. This sequence encodes CASSDRANYGYTF.

J is TRBJ2-2 and V is TRBV4-1, with 8 bases fitting TRBD2. J gave up 4 bases and V 1 base, and 5 bases lay outside the gene matches. This CDR3 has 16 amino acids. Germline loops: CDR1 MGHRA, CDR2 YSYEKL. The CDR3 nucleotides read TGCGCCAGCAGCCAAGGAGCGGGGGCGGTCACCGGGGAGCTGTTTTTT. Translation: CASSQGAGAVTGELFF.

This clone occurred once. Other DNA sequences of this sample code for an identical CDR3. The chain is built from TRBV6-1 and TRBJ2-5, with TRBD2 identical over 11 bases. The CDR3 is made up of 15 amino acids. V lost 6 bases and J lost 5; bases outside the gene matches: 8. Germline V gene data show CDR1 as MNHNS and CDR2 as SASEGT. DNA of the CDR3: TGTGCCAGCAGCCCCCTAGCGGGAGGCGGGGAGACCCAGTACTTC. Translating it yields CASSPLAGGGETQYF.

This clone was detected only a few times. The CDR3 sequence: CASSLGTSINQPQHF. The CDR3 DNA sequence: TGCGCCAGCAGCTTGGGGACGAGTATCAATCAGCCCCAGCATTTT. The chain employs TRBV5-1 and TRBJ1-5, with D unclear. This CDR3 spans 15 amino acids. V lost 0 bases, J lost 3 bases, and 10 bases lay in between. Per germline, CDR1 SGHRS and CDR2 YFSETQ.

The rearrangement links TRBV4-3 to TRBJ1-1, with unresolved D. V was shortened by 0 bases and J by 7 bases, with 12 bases between the two germline ends. The CDR3 loop spans 14 amino acids. Looked up from germline, CDR1 is LGHNA and CDR2 is YSLEER. The CDR3 DNA reads as TGCGCCAGCAGCCAAGAACATTGGACCGGTGAAGCTTTCTTT. Translating it yields CASSQEHWTGEAFF.

V and J are TRBV7-2 and TRBJ2-1; D unresolved. With 2 bases removed from V and 3 bases from J, the gap between germline ends came to 8 bases. The germline V gene has CDR1 SGHTA and CDR2 FQGNSA. This CDR3 region has 14 residues. CDR3 sequence: CASSLIQSYNEQFF. The CDR3, as DNA: TGTGCCAGCAGCTTAATACAGAGCTACAATGAGCAGTTCTTC.

V is TRBV19 and J is TRBJ2-2; D unresolved. The CDR3 spans 13 residues. Germline V gives CDR1 LNHDA, CDR2 SQIVND (reference sequence). Trimming stripped 7 bases from V and 6 bases from J, with 12 bases between. CDR3 in DNA: TGTGCCAGTACCAATACTGGGGCCGGGGAGCTGTTTTTT. Translation: CASTNTGAGELFF.

The rearrangement joins TRBV6-5 to TRBJ2-6, with unresolved D. Trimming took off 5 bases at V and 0 bases at J, with 8 bases between the two ends. From germline, CDR1 is MNHEY and CDR2 SVGAGI. The CDR3 runs to 15 residues. CDR3 residues: CASSRDRSGANVLTF. DNA of the CDR3: TGTGCCAGCAGTCGCGACCGCTCTGGGGCCAACGTCCTGACTTTC.

This clone appeared a few times. This chain links TRBV28 with TRBJ2-1, with D tentatively TRBD1 (6 bases). The CDR3 is made up of 16 amino acids. Germline V lookup: CDR1 MDHEN, CDR2 SYDVKM. Deletions cut 4 bases from V and 4 bases from J, with 17 bases between. The CDR3 coding sequence is TGTGCCAGCAGTTCTCTAGGGGGAGTGTCGTACAATGAGCAGTTCTTC. Translation gives CASSSLGGVSYNEQFF.

This clone appeared a few times. This chain links TRBV14 with TRBJ2-2; D ambiguous. This CDR3 is 14 amino acids long. The germline CDR1 and CDR2 sequences are SGHDN and FVKESK. The V end was cut by 4 bases, the J end by 2 bases, with 8 bases between. The CDR3 DNA reads as TGTGCCAGCAGCCCAAGGGTAAACACCGGGGAGCTGTTTTTT. It is translated as CASSPRVNTGELFF. The full variable domain, completed using reference TRBV14 and TRBJ2-2, is EAGVTQFPSHSVIEKGQTVTLRCDPISGHDNLYWYRRVMGKEIKFLLHFVKESKQDESGMPNNRFLAERTGGTYSTLKVQPAELEDSGVYFCASSPRVNTGELFFGEGSRLTVL.

This clone showed up just a few times. The chain links TRBV28 to TRBJ1-4, with 7 bases identical to TRBD1. The CDR3 totals 16 residues. The germline V gene encodes CDR1 MDHEN and CDR2 SYDVKM. Germline trimming cut 6 bases from V and 7 bases from J; bases unmatched to any gene: 14. The CDR3 DNA follows: TGTGCCAGCAGCGTGACAGGGCTGGAGGGATTTGAAAAACTGTTTTTT. It encodes CASSVTGLEGFEKLFF.

This clone came up a few times. The J gene is TRBJ2-5, the V gene TRBV7-2, with TRBD1 matching over 8 bases. This CDR3 region has 14 residues. V shed 0 bases, J shed 5 bases, and the junction held 2 bases outside the gene matches. Germline CDR1 SGHTA, CDR2 FQGNSA. DNA of the CDR3: TGTGCCAGCAGCTTAGCCGACAGGGGTGAGACCCAGTACTTC. It yields the protein CASSLADRGETQYF.

This clone was seen only once. This may come from a read error, since a much larger clone is one base off. V is TRBV29-1 and J is TRBJ2-5; the D is unclear. CDR1 SQVTM and CDR2 ANQGSEA come from the germline V gene. The CDR3 loop spans 14 amino acids. The CDR3: CSVAPGNSQGTQYF. The CDR3 DNA reads TGCAGCGTTGCCCCGGGCAACTCCCAAGGGACCCAGTACTTC.

This clone was seen a handful of times. The genes are TRBV11-2 and TRBJ2-7; perhaps TRBD1 as D (6 bases). This CDR3 region has 13 residues. CDR1 is SGHAT and CDR2 is FQNNGV in the germline V gene. V shed 4 bases and J shed 5 bases, with 12 bases lying between them. The CDR3 DNA sequence: TGTGCCAGCAGCTCACAGGGCTGGAACGAGCAGTACTTC. Protein: CASSSQGWNEQYF.

The rearrangement joins TRBV7-9 to TRBJ1-3, with D unclear. This CDR3 spans 15 amino acids. From germline, CDR1 is SEHNR and CDR2 FQNEAQ (reference sequence). V was cut by 1 base and J by 3 bases, with 10 bases left in between. CDR3 residues: CASSLGEDGGNTIYF. As DNA, the CDR3 is TGTGCCAGCAGCTTAGGGGAAGATGGTGGAAACACCATATATTTT.

The V call is TRBV6-6, the J call TRBJ1-2, with 9 bases identical to TRBD1. This CDR3 comprises 15 residues. The germline CDR1 and CDR2 sequences are MNHNY and SVGAGI (reference sequence). V gave up 5 bases and J gave up 6 bases; unmatched junction bases: 10. Written as DNA, the CDR3 is TGTGCCAGCAGTCAAGCCGGACAGGGGAACGATGGCTACACCTTC. This translates into CASSQAGQGNDGYTF.

This clone showed up many times. This chain links TRBV28 with TRBJ2-1, with D possibly TRBD1 on 6 matching bases. Germline values: CDR1 MDHEN, CDR2 SYDVKM. The V end lost 3 bases, the J end lost 6 bases, and 15 bases lay between the germline ends. This CDR3 comprises 15 residues. This chain's CDR3 is CASSLPGEEVNEQFF. The DNA of the CDR3 is TGTGCCAGCAGTTTGCCAGGGGAAGAGGTCAATGAGCAGTTCTTC. Based on the CDR3 plus reference TRBV28 and TRBJ2-1, the full variable domain is DVKVTQSSRYLVKRTGEKVFLECVQDMDHENMFWYRQDPGLGLRLIYFSYDVKMKEKGDIPEGYSVSREKKERFSLILESASTNQTSMYLCASSLPGEEVNEQFFGPGTRLTVL.

This clone was observed a few times. V and J are TRBV5-3 and TRBJ1-5; D uncertain. TRBV5-3 is an open reading frame, and its role is uncertain. The germline V and J ends were trimmed by 2 bases and 4 bases, with 16 bases remaining between them. The CDR3 totals 16 residues. The CDR3 region has the DNA TGTGCCAGAAGCTTTCGTAGAGGACGGAGGAATCAGCCCCAGCATTTT. This codes for CARSFRRGRRNQPQHF.